A selection of T cell receptor beta chains follows, all from one sample in a study of STAT5B mutations in CD4+ large granular lymphocyte leukemia. The repertoire was sequenced with immunoSEQ multiplex PCR; TCRdb's copy has only in-frame clones and lacks some. This sample has 40,000 to 50,000 clones, with around 81% found just once. Sequencing used CD4+ T cells from blood buffy coats. Source of these receptors: a human donor in good health. CDR3s include the opening cysteine and the closing phenylalanine or tryptophan. Not every row has a clone size; where given, it reads once, few, many or a size class.

j_gene: TRBJ1-1
abundance: NA
len: 16
v_gene: TRBV5-1
CDR3aa: CASSRDGKLVNTEAFF

j_gene: TRBJ2-6
abundance: NA
len: 17
v_gene: TRBV9
CDR3aa: CASSVDSGTAGANVLTF

j_gene: TRBJ1-2
abundance: NA
len: 12
v_gene: TRBV27
CDR3aa: CASSLSGLSYTF

j_gene: TRBJ1-1
abundance: few
len: 16
v_gene: TRBV2
CDR3aa: CASSDPRGQKNTEAFF

j_gene: TRBJ1-5
abundance: NA
len: 14
v_gene: TRBV30
CDR3aa: CAWSVMTGNQPQHF

j_gene: NA
abundance: NA
len: 14
v_gene: TRBV5-4
CDR3aa: CASRLAGGGHEQYF

j_gene: TRBJ2-1
abundance: NA
len: 14
v_gene: TRBV19
CDR3aa: CASTAGHGYNEQFF

j_gene: TRBJ1-5
abundance: NA
len: 13
v_gene: TRBV27
CDR3aa: CASSAQGRQPQHF

j_gene: TRBJ1-2
abundance: NA
len: 14
v_gene: TRBV2
CDR3aa: CASAFPGTGGGYTF

j_gene: TRBJ2-2
abundance: NA
len: 16
v_gene: TRBV19
CDR3aa: CASSNSGGANTGELFF

j_gene: TRBJ2-2
abundance: NA
len: 15
v_gene: TRBV5-1
CDR3aa: CATPNRGIRTGELFF

j_gene: TRBJ1-5
abundance: NA
len: 11
v_gene: TRBV6-5
CDR3aa: CASSNGQPQHF

j_gene: TRBJ1-2
abundance: NA
len: 13
v_gene: TRBV25-1
CDR3aa: CASSERGGDGYTF

j_gene: TRBJ1-2
abundance: NA
len: 15
v_gene: TRBV6-5
CDR3aa: CASSYDEGAGYGYTF

j_gene: TRBJ2-2
abundance: NA
len: 16
v_gene: TRBV9
CDR3aa: CASSVQPTSDSGELFF

j_gene: TRBJ1-2
abundance: NA
len: 16
v_gene: TRBV5-4
CDR3aa: CASSLGIGRTLSGYTF

j_gene: TRBJ1-1
abundance: NA
len: 14
v_gene: TRBV29-1
CDR3aa: CSARARIGGTEAFF

j_gene: TRBJ2-2
abundance: NA
len: 14
v_gene: TRBV6-6
CDR3aa: CASSHPRDAGELFF

j_gene: TRBJ2-7
abundance: NA
len: 13
v_gene: TRBV5-6
CDR3aa: CASSVQGQGEQYF

j_gene: TRBJ2-7
abundance: NA
len: 15
v_gene: TRBV5-6
CDR3aa: CASSLDRDGTYEQYF

j_gene: TRBJ2-2
abundance: NA
len: 13
v_gene: TRBV11-3
CDR3aa: CASSTINTGELFF

j_gene: TRBJ1-1
abundance: NA
len: 11
v_gene: TRBV5-1
CDR3aa: CASSLNTEAFF

j_gene: TRBJ1-6
abundance: NA
len: 14
v_gene: TRBV28
CDR3aa: CASSSQGSWSPLHF

j_gene: TRBJ1-1
abundance: once
len: 12
v_gene: TRBV29-1
CDR3aa: CSVGKGNTEAFF

j_gene: TRBJ1-4
abundance: NA
len: 16
v_gene: TRBV30
CDR3aa: CAWKPRARGTNEKLFF

j_gene: TRBJ2-5
abundance: NA
len: 15
v_gene: TRBV7-3
CDR3aa: CASSLGGLAGETQYF

j_gene: TRBJ2-1
abundance: NA
len: 16
v_gene: TRBV5-1
CDR3aa: CASSLAASGTYNEQFF

j_gene: TRBJ2-7
abundance: NA
len: 17
v_gene: TRBV11-2
CDR3aa: CASSLVSSGRAIYEQYF

j_gene: TRBJ1-6
abundance: few
len: 16
v_gene: TRBV28
CDR3aa: CASSPPLDRGGRPLHF

j_gene: TRBJ2-7
abundance: NA
len: 16
v_gene: TRBV21-1
CDR3aa: CASSPGLAGGGCEQYF

j_gene: TRBJ2-7
abundance: NA
len: 14
v_gene: TRBV11-1
CDR3aa: CASSYDRQGYEQYF

j_gene: TRBJ2-2
abundance: NA
len: 15
v_gene: TRBV2
CDR3aa: CASSPRTVNTGELFF

j_gene: TRBJ2-1
abundance: NA
len: 15
v_gene: TRBV6-4
CDR3aa: CASSMTSGGYNEQFF

j_gene: TRBJ2-1
abundance: NA
len: 16
v_gene: TRBV2
CDR3aa: CASRWLAGVSYNEQFF

j_gene: TRBJ1-1
abundance: NA
len: 17
v_gene: TRBV25-1
CDR3aa: CASSKMGLGPEIPEAFF

j_gene: TRBJ2-4
abundance: NA
len: 16
v_gene: TRBV30
CDR3aa: CAWSVRGLLAKNIQYF

j_gene: TRBJ2-5
abundance: NA
len: 16
v_gene: TRBV4-1
CDR3aa: CASSQETGGDQETQYF

j_gene: TRBJ1-2
abundance: NA
len: 16
v_gene: TRBV5-1
CDR3aa: CASSSHAGALNYGYTF

j_gene: TRBJ1-2
abundance: NA
len: 14
v_gene: TRBV18
CDR3aa: CASSSGTRNYGYTF

j_gene: TRBJ1-1
abundance: NA
len: 14
v_gene: TRBV27
CDR3aa: CASSLWSGGPEAFF

j_gene: TRBJ1-2
abundance: NA
len: 16
v_gene: TRBV4-1
CDR3aa: CASSPGGGGANYGYTF

j_gene: TRBJ2-7
abundance: NA
len: 11
v_gene: TRBV20-1
CDR3aa: CSASAGDEQYF